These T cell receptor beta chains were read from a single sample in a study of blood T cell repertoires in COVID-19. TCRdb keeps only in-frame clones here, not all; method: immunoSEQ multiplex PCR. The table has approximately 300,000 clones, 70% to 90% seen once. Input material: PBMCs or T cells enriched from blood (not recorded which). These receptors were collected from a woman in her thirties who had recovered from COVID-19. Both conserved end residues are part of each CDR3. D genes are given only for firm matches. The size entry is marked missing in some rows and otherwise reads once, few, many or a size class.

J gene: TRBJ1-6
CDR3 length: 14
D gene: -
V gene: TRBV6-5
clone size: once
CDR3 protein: CASSLGAGNSPLHF
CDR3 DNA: TGTGCCAGCAGCCTTGGGGCTGGGAATTCACCCCTCCACTTT

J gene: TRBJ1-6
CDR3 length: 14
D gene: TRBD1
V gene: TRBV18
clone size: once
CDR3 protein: CASSLPGQNSPLHF
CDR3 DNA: TGTGCCAGCTCACTCCCGGGACAGAACTCACCCCTCCACTTT

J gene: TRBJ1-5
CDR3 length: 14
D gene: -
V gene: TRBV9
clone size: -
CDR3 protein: CASSETGLDQPQHF
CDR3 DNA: TGTGCCAGCAGCGAAACAGGTTTAGACCAGCCCCAGCATTTT

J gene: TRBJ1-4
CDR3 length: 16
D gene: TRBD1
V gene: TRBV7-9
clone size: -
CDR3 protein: CASRPGTGVLNEKLFF
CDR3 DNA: TGTGCCAGCAGGCCCGGGACAGGGGTTCTTAATGAAAAACTGTTTTTT

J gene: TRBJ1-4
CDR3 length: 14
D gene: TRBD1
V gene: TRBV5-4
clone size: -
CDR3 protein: CASSSDRSNEKLFF
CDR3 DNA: TGTGCCAGCAGCTCGGACAGGAGTAATGAAAAACTGTTTTTT

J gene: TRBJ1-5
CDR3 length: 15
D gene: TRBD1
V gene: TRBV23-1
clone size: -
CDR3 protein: CASNRQGDSNQPQHF
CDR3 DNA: TGCGCCAGCAATCGACAGGGGGATAGCAATCAGCCCCAGCATTTT

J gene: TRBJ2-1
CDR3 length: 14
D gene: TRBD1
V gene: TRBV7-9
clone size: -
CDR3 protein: CASSTQTGPNEQFF
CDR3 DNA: TGTGCCAGCAGCACCCAGACAGGGCCCAATGAGCAGTTCTTC

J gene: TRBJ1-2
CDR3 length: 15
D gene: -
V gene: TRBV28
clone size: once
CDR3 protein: CASSSLTVPTGGYTF
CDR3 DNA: TGTGCCAGCAGTTCTTTGACGGTGCCTACGGGTGGCTACACCTTC

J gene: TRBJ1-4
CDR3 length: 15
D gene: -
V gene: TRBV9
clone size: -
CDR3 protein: CASSVDGGRNEKLFF
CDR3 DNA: TGTGCCAGCAGCGTAGATGGGGGGAGGAATGAAAAACTGTTTTTT

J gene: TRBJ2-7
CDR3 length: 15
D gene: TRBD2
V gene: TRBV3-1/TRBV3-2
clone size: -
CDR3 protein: CASSLGLAATYEQYF
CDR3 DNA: TGTGCCAGCAGTCTCGGACTAGCAGCCACCTACGAGCAGTACTTC

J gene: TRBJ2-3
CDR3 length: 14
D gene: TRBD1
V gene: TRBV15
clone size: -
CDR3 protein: CATSRAGTGYTQYF
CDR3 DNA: TGTGCCACCAGCAGGGCCGGGACAGGGTATACGCAGTATTTT

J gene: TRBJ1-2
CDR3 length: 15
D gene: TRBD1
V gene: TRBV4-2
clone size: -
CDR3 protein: CASSQDYRGSYGYTF
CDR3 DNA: TGTGCCAGCAGCCAAGATTACAGGGGAAGCTATGGCTACACCTTC

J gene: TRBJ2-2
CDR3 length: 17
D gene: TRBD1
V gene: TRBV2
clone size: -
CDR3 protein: CASSSTAGQGWTGELFF
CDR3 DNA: TGTGCCAGCAGTTCTACCGCGGGACAGGGGTGGACCGGGGAGCTGTTTTTT

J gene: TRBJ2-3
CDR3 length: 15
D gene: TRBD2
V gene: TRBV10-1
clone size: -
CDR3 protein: CASSDPAGGPDTQYF
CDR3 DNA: TGCGCCAGCAGTGATCCAGCGGGGGGGCCAGATACGCAGTATTTT

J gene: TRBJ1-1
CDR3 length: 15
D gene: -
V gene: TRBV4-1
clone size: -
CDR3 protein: CASSQRDTDSLEAFF
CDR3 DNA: TGCGCCAGCAGCCAGAGGGATACGGACAGCCTCGAAGCTTTCTTT

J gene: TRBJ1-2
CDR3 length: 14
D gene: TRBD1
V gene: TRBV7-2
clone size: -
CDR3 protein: CASSLNPTGWGYTF
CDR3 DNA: TGTGCCAGCAGCCTCAACCCGACAGGGTGGGGCTACACCTTC

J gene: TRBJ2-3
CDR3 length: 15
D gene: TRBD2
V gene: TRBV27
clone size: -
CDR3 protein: CASSNGLVGTDTQYF
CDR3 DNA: TGTGCCAGCAGTAACGGACTAGTTGGCACAGATACGCAGTATTTT

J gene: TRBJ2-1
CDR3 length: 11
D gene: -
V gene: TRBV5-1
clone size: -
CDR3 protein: CASSLANEQFF
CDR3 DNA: TGCGCCAGCAGCTTGGCGAATGAGCAGTTCTTC

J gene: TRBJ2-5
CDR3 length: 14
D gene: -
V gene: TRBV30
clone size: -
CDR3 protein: CAWSVRGNQETQYF
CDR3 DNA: TGTGCCTGGAGTGTACGCGGGAACCAAGAGACCCAGTACTTC

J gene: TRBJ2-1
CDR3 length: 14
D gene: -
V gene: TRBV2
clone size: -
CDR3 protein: CASKGASSGSEQFF
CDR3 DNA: TGTGCCAGCAAAGGGGCTAGTAGTGGCAGTGAGCAGTTCTTC

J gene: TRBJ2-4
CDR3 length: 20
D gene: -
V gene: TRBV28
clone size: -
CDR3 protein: CASSPTFLKGGGLSKNIQYF
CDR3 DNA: TGTGCCAGCAGCCCAACCTTCCTTAAGGGGGGGGGCTTGTCCAAAAACATTCAGTACTTC

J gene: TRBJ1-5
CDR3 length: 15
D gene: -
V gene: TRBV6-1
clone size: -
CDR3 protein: CASSDNPGDYQPQHF
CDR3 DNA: TGTGCCAGCAGTGACAACCCAGGGGATTATCAGCCCCAGCATTTT

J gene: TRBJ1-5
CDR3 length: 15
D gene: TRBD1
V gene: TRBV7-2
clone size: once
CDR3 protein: CASSFNRGSDQPQHF
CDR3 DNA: TGTGCCAGCAGCTTTAACAGGGGATCTGATCAGCCCCAGCATTTT

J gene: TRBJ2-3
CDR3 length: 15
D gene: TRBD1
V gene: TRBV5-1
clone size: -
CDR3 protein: CASSATGGGTDTQYF
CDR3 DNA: TGCGCCAGCAGCGCCACAGGGGGCGGCACAGATACGCAGTATTTT

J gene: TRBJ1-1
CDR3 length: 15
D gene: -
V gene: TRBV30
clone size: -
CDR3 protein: CAWKIQGGLNTEAFF
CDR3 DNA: TGTGCCTGGAAAATCCAGGGAGGGTTGAACACTGAAGCTTTCTTT

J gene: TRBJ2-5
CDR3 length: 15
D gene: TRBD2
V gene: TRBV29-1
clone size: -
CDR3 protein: CSVQPLERGQETQYF
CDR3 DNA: TGCAGCGTCCAACCCTTGGAGCGGGGGCAAGAGACCCAGTACTTC

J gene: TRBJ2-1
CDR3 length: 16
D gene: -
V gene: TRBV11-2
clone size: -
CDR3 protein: CASSRGGIPSYNEQFF
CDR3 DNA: TGTGCCAGCAGCAGGGGAGGTATCCCGTCCTACAATGAGCAGTTCTTC

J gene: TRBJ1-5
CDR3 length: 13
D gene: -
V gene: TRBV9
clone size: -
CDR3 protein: CASSPDINQPQHF
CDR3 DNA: TGTGCCAGCAGCCCCGACATCAATCAGCCCCAGCATTTT

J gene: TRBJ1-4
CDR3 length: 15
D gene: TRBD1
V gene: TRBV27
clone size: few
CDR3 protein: CASSPRTGRGEKLFF
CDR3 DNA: TGTGCCAGCAGTCCAAGGACAGGGCGGGGTGAAAAACTGTTTTTT